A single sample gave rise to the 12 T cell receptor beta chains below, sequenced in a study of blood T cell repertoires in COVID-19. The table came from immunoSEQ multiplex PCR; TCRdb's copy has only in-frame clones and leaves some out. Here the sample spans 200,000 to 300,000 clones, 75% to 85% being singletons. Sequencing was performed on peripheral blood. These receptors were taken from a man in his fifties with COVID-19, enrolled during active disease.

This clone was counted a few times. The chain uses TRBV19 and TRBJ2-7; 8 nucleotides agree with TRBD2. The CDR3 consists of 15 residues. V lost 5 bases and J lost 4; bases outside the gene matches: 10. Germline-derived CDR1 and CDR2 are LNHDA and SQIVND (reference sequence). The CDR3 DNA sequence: TGTGCCAGTAGTGTGTTCCTAGCGGGTTTGTACGAGCAGTACTTC. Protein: CASSVFLAGLYEQYF. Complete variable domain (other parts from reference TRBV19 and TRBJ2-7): DGGITQSPKYLFRKEGQNVTLSCEQNLNHDAMYWYRQDPGQGLRLIYYSQIVNDFQKGDIAEGYSVSREKKESFPLTVTSAQKNPTAFYLCASSVFLAGLYEQYFGPGTRLTVT.

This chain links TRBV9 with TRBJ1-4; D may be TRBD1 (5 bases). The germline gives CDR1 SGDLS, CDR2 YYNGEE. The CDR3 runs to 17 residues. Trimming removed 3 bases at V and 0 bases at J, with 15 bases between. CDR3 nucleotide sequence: TGTGCCAGCAGCGCCCGGGGGGGTGGAACAACTAATGAAAAACTGTTTTTT. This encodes CASSARGGGTTNEKLFF.

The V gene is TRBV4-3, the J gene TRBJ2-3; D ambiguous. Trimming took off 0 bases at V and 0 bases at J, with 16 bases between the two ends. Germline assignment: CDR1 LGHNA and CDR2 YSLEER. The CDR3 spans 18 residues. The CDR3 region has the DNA TGCGCCAGCAGCCAAGACATCTCGGTCGTATCTAGCACAGATACGCAGTATTTT. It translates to CASSQDISVVSSTDTQYF.

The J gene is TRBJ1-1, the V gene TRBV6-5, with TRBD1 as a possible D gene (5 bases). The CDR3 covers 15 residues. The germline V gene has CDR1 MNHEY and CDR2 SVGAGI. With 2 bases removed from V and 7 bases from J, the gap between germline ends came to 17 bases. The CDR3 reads CASSYRQGWVGEAFF. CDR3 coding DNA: TGTGCCAGCAGTTACCGGCAGGGCTGGGTAGGTGAAGCTTTCTTT.

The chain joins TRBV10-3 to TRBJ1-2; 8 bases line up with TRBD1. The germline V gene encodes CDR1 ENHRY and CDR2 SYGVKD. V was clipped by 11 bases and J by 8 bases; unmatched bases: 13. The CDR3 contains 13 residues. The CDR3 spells CASGPGGVRGYTF. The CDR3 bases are TGTGCCTCAGGGCCAGGGGGCGTTCGGGGCTACACCTTC.

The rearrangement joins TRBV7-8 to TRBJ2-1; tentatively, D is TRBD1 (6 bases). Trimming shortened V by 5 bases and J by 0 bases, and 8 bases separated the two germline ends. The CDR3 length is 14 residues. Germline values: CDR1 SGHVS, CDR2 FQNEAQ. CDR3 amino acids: CASSRTVSYNEQFF. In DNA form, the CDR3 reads TGTGCCAGCAGCCGGACAGTCTCCTACAATGAGCAGTTCTTC. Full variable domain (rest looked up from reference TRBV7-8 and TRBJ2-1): GAGVSQSPRYKVAKRGQDVALRCDPISGHVSLFWYQQALGQGPEFLTYFQNEAQLDKSGLPSDRFFAERPEGSVSTLKIQRTQQEDSAVYLCASSRTVSYNEQFFGPGTRLTVL.

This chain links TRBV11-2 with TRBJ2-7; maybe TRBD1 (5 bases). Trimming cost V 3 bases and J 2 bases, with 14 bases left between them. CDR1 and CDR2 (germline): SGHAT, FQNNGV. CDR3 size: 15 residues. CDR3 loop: CASSLATDFTYEQYF. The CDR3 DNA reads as TGTGCCAGCAGCTTGGCGACAGATTTCACCTACGAGCAGTACTTC.

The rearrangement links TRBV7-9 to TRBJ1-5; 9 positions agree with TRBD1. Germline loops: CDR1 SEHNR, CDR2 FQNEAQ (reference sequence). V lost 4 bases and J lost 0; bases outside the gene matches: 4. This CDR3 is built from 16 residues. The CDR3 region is CASSWGQGDSNQPQHF. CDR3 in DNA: TGTGCCAGCAGCTGGGGACAGGGAGATAGCAATCAGCCCCAGCATTTT.

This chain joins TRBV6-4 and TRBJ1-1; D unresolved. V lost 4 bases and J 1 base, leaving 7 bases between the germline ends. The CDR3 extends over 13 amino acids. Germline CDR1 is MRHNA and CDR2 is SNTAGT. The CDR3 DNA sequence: TGTGCCAGCAGTGTTGCTACGAACACTGAAGCTTTCTTT. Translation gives CASSVATNTEAFF.

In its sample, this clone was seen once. CDR3 bases: TGTGCCAGCAGTGGACATAATCAGCCCCAGCATTTT. It specifies CASSGHNQPQHF. V is TRBV27 and J is TRBJ1-5, with a possible D match to TRBD1 (5 bases). With 5 bases removed from V and 4 bases from J, the gap between germline ends came to 6 bases. Per germline, CDR1 MNHEY and CDR2 SMNVEV (reference sequence). CDR3 length: 12 amino acids.

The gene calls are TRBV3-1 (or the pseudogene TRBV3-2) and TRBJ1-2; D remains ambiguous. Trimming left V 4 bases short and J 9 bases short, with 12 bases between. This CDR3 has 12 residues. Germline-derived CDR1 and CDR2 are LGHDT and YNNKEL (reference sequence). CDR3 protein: CASSLGSGSYTF. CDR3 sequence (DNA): TGTGCCAGCAGCCTTGGGAGCGGGAGCTACACCTTC.

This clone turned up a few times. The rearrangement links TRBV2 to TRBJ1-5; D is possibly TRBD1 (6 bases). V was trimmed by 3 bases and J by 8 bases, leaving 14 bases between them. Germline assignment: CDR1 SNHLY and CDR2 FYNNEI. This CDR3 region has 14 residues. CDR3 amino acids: CASSERTVWEPQHF. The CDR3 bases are TGTGCCAGCAGTGAGCGGACAGTATGGGAGCCCCAGCATTTT.